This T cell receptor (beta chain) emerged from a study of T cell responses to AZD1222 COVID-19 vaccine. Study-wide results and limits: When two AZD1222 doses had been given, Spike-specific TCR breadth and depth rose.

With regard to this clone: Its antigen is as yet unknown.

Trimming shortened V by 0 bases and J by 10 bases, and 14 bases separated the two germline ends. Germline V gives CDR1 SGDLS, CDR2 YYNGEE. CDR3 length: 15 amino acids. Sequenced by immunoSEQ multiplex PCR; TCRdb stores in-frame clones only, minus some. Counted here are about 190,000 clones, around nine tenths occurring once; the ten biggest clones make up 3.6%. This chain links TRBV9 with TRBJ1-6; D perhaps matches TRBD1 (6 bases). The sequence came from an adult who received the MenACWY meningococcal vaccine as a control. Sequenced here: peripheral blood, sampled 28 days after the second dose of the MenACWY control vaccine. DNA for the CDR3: TGTGCCAGCAGCGTAGCTGAGGGGGAGAGGTCACCCCTCCACTTT. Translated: CASSVAEGERSPLHF.